Listed below are T cell receptor beta chains from one sample, sequenced in a study of blood T cells in healthy people across ages. TCRdb ran MiXCR on the 5' RACE reads and lists one entry per CDR3 protein. The sample has roughly 1.5 million distinct CDR3 sequences, 42% seen once; the top ten hold around 4%. Sequencing was carried out using blood. The receptors originated from a woman aged 18 to 35 in good health. Each CDR3 is given with its conserved first and last residue. The D gene is left open where the match is weak. The size entry is marked missing in some rows and otherwise reads once, few, many or a size class.

j_gene: TRBJ2-5; v_gene: TRBV7-9; len: 14; d_gene: .; abundance: .; CDR3nt: TGTGCCAGCAGCCGGATGATAGGGAGAGAGACCCAGTACTTC; CDR3aa: CASSRMIGRETQYF
j_gene: TRBJ2-1; v_gene: TRBV12-3/TRBV12-4; len: 12; d_gene: TRBD1; abundance: .; CDR3nt: TGTGCCAGCAGACCTGACAGGGATGAGCAGTTCTTC; CDR3aa: CASRPDRDEQFF
j_gene: TRBJ2-7; v_gene: TRBV5-1; len: 13; d_gene: TRBD1; abundance: .; CDR3nt: TGCGCCAGCAGCTCGGACAGGGACATCGAGCAGTACTTC; CDR3aa: CASSSDRDIEQYF
j_gene: TRBJ1-1; v_gene: TRBV29-1; len: 11; d_gene: .; abundance: .; CDR3nt: TGCAGCGTTGAGACCCCTACTGAAGCTTTCTTT; CDR3aa: CSVETPTEAFF
j_gene: TRBJ2-1; v_gene: TRBV20-1; len: 13; d_gene: .; abundance: many; CDR3nt: TGCAGTGCTAGAGATTCCGGGGATCATGAGCAGTTCTTC; CDR3aa: CSARDSGDHEQFF
j_gene: TRBJ2-1; v_gene: TRBV3-1; len: 16; d_gene: TRBD2; abundance: few; CDR3nt: TGTGCCAGCAGCCCGAACCGACTAGCGGGGGGGAATGAGCAGTTCTTC; CDR3aa: CASSPNRLAGGNEQFF
j_gene: TRBJ1-2; v_gene: TRBV12-3/TRBV12-4; len: 14; d_gene: .; abundance: once; CDR3nt: TGTGCCAGCACCCTAAAGACTCCGTGGGAAGGCTACACCTTC; CDR3aa: CASTLKTPWEGYTF
j_gene: TRBJ2-5; v_gene: TRBV28; len: 15; d_gene: .; abundance: .; CDR3nt: TGTGCCAGCAGTTTATCAGCGACAAAACGCAATGAGCAGTACTTC; CDR3aa: CASSLSATKRNEQYF
j_gene: TRBJ1-5; v_gene: TRBV4-3; len: 16; d_gene: .; abundance: .; CDR3nt: TGCGCCAGCAGCCAAGGTTTTGACAGGTACAATCAGCCCCAGCATTTT; CDR3aa: CASSQGFDRYNQPQHF
j_gene: TRBJ1-1; v_gene: TRBV14; len: 14; d_gene: .; abundance: .; CDR3nt: TGTGCCAGCAGCCAAGACCTATTCAACACTGAAGCTTTCTTT; CDR3aa: CASSQDLFNTEAFF
j_gene: TRBJ2-1; v_gene: TRBV5-1; len: 18; d_gene: TRBD2; abundance: .; CDR3nt: TGCGCCAGCAGTTCAGCCTACACCACTAGCGGGAGGAGCAATGAGCAGTTCTTC; CDR3aa: CASSSAYTTSGRSNEQFF
j_gene: TRBJ1-2; v_gene: TRBV20-1; len: 14; d_gene: TRBD1; abundance: .; CDR3nt: TGCAGTGCTAGACCGGGACAGGGGGCGAAAGGCTACACCTTC; CDR3aa: CSARPGQGAKGYTF
j_gene: TRBJ1-5; v_gene: TRBV15; len: 20; d_gene: .; abundance: once; CDR3nt: TGTGCCACCAGCAGACCCGACTACCGGGACACGGCCAGGTACAATCAGCCCCAGCATTTT; CDR3aa: CATSRPDYRDTARYNQPQHF
j_gene: TRBJ1-6; v_gene: TRBV4-1; len: 14; d_gene: .; abundance: .; CDR3nt: TGCGCCAGCAGCCAAGAAAACAGTAATTCACCCCTCCACTTT; CDR3aa: CASSQENSNSPLHF
j_gene: TRBJ1-2; v_gene: TRBV12-3/TRBV12-4; len: 15; d_gene: .; abundance: .; CDR3nt: TGTGCCAGCAGTCCCTTAATCGGCGTGGGGTATGGCTACACCTTC; CDR3aa: CASSPLIGVGYGYTF
j_gene: TRBJ2-2; v_gene: TRBV28; len: 15; d_gene: TRBD1; abundance: .; CDR3nt: TGTGCCAGCAGTTTCGGACAGGGGTACACCGGGGAGCTGTTTTTT; CDR3aa: CASSFGQGYTGELFF
j_gene: TRBJ2-3; v_gene: TRBV7-9; len: 17; d_gene: TRBD1; abundance: .; CDR3nt: TGTGCCAGCCTCCCGGACAGGGGTATTTCCAGCACAGATACGCAGTATTTT; CDR3aa: CASLPDRGISSTDTQYF
j_gene: TRBJ1-2; v_gene: TRBV6-2/TRBV6-3; len: 15; d_gene: .; abundance: .; CDR3nt: TGTGCCAGCAAATCAGTTACCGGACGATCCTATGGCTACACCTTC; CDR3aa: CASKSVTGRSYGYTF
j_gene: TRBJ2-1; v_gene: TRBV6-2/TRBV6-3; len: 12; d_gene: .; abundance: few; CDR3nt: TGTGCCAGCAGTTATATAGTCACTGAGCAGTTCTTC; CDR3aa: CASSYIVTEQFF
j_gene: TRBJ1-6; v_gene: TRBV7-2; len: 17; d_gene: TRBD1; abundance: once; CDR3nt: TGTGCCAGCAGCTTTCGACAGGGGCGCTCCTATAATTCACCCCTCCACTTT; CDR3aa: CASSFRQGRSYNSPLHF
j_gene: TRBJ2-7; v_gene: TRBV6-2/TRBV6-3; len: 14; d_gene: TRBD1; abundance: few; CDR3nt: TGTGCCAGCAAAACCGGGACAGCTTCCTACGAGCAGTACTTC; CDR3aa: CASKTGTASYEQYF
j_gene: TRBJ1-5; v_gene: TRBV4-2; len: 14; d_gene: .; abundance: .; CDR3nt: TGTGCCAGCAGCCAAGAGACCAGCAATCAGCCCCAGCATTTT; CDR3aa: CASSQETSNQPQHF
j_gene: TRBJ2-6; v_gene: TRBV12-3/TRBV12-4; len: 17; d_gene: TRBD1; abundance: once; CDR3nt: TGTGCCAGCAGTTTCGGACAGGCCTTCTCTGGGGCAAACGTCCTGACTTTC; CDR3aa: CASSFGQAFSGANVLTF
j_gene: TRBJ2-4; v_gene: TRBV29-1; len: 12; d_gene: TRBD2; abundance: few; CDR3nt: TGCAGCGTCATAGCGGGGGTAAACATTCAGTACTTC; CDR3aa: CSVIAGVNIQYF
j_gene: TRBJ2-4; v_gene: TRBV4-1; len: 12; d_gene: TRBD1; abundance: many; CDR3nt: TGCGCCAGCAGCCAGACAGGGTTCCTTAGGTACTTC; CDR3aa: CASSQTGFLRYF
j_gene: TRBJ2-7; v_gene: TRBV2; len: 14; d_gene: TRBD2; abundance: .; CDR3nt: TGTGCCAGCACGGGTCGACTAGCGGGGAACGAGCAGTACTTC; CDR3aa: CASTGRLAGNEQYF
j_gene: TRBJ1-5; v_gene: TRBV6-4; len: 13; d_gene: .; abundance: few; CDR3nt: TGTGCCAGCAGTGACTCCGGGGACCAGCCCCAGCATTTT; CDR3aa: CASSDSGDQPQHF
j_gene: TRBJ2-3; v_gene: TRBV4-1; len: 15; d_gene: TRBD2; abundance: .; CDR3nt: TGCGCCAGCAGCCAGGTCAGCGGGGCTTTAGATACGCAGTATTTT; CDR3aa: CASSQVSGALDTQYF
j_gene: TRBJ2-1; v_gene: TRBV6-2/TRBV6-3; len: 15; d_gene: .; abundance: few; CDR3nt: TGTGCCAGCAGAATCGCGGGACTCCTATACAATGAGCAGTTCTTC; CDR3aa: CASRIAGLLYNEQFF
j_gene: TRBJ1-5; v_gene: TRBV6-5; len: 16; d_gene: .; abundance: few; CDR3nt: TGTGCCAGCAGTTGGGGGGGACCGATTAGCAATCAGCCCCAGCATTTT; CDR3aa: CASSWGGPISNQPQHF
j_gene: TRBJ2-7; v_gene: TRBV7-2; len: 15; d_gene: TRBD1; abundance: .; CDR3nt: TGTGCCAGCAGCCACCGGGACAGGGGGTTCTACGAGCAGTACTTC; CDR3aa: CASSHRDRGFYEQYF
j_gene: TRBJ2-7; v_gene: TRBV20-1; len: 15; d_gene: TRBD2; abundance: .; CDR3nt: TGCAGTGCTTTGTCCCCTAGCGGGGGTTACAATGAGCAGTACTTC; CDR3aa: CSALSPSGGYNEQYF
j_gene: TRBJ2-3; v_gene: TRBV3-1; len: 17; d_gene: TRBD2; abundance: few; CDR3nt: TGTGCCAGCAGCCAAGTAGCGGGAGGGTGGAGCACAGATACGCAGTATTTT; CDR3aa: CASSQVAGGWSTDTQYF
j_gene: TRBJ1-2; v_gene: TRBV5-8; len: 15; d_gene: .; abundance: .; CDR3nt: TGTGCCAGCAGCTTGGGTGCGGCCCCACGTTATGGCTACACCTTC; CDR3aa: CASSLGAAPRYGYTF
j_gene: TRBJ2-7; v_gene: TRBV20-1; len: 12; d_gene: .; abundance: .; CDR3nt: TGCAGTGCTTCACCGGGACCCTACGAGCAGTACTTC; CDR3aa: CSASPGPYEQYF
j_gene: TRBJ1-2; v_gene: TRBV10-1; len: 11; d_gene: .; abundance: .; CDR3nt: TGCGCCAGTTCGGGGCCCGGGGGCTACACCTTC; CDR3aa: CASSGPGGYTF
j_gene: TRBJ2-7; v_gene: TRBV4-2; len: 15; d_gene: TRBD1; abundance: .; CDR3nt: TGTGCCAGCAGCCAGGACCCCGACAGGGTCTACGAGCAGTACTTC; CDR3aa: CASSQDPDRVYEQYF
j_gene: TRBJ1-2; v_gene: TRBV4-1; len: 15; d_gene: .; abundance: few; CDR3nt: TGCGCCAGCAGCCCGCAACGGAATACTAACTATGGCTACACCTTC; CDR3aa: CASSPQRNTNYGYTF
j_gene: TRBJ2-3; v_gene: TRBV6-2/TRBV6-3; len: 15; d_gene: TRBD2; abundance: .; CDR3nt: TGTGCCAGCAGTTCGGGGGGGCTCTCGACAGATACGCAGTATTTT; CDR3aa: CASSSGGLSTDTQYF
j_gene: TRBJ2-1; v_gene: TRBV5-1; len: 15; d_gene: .; abundance: few; CDR3nt: TGCGCCAGCAGCTTGGCCCTCAACTCCTACAATGAGCAGTTCTTC; CDR3aa: CASSLALNSYNEQFF
j_gene: TRBJ2-7; v_gene: TRBV29-1; len: 12; d_gene: .; abundance: .; CDR3nt: TGCAGCGTTGTGGCCGGTCCCTACGAGCAGTACTTC; CDR3aa: CSVVAGPYEQYF
j_gene: TRBJ2-4; v_gene: TRBV29-1; len: 13; d_gene: .; abundance: .; CDR3nt: TGCAGCGTTGGGGTCCTCCTCTACAATGAGCAGTACTTC; CDR3aa: CSVGVLLYNEQYF